What follows describes a single T cell receptor beta chain. Repertoires were generated with immunoSEQ multiplex PCR, while TCRdb's copy carries only in-frame clones and drops some. Of hundreds of thousands of clones in the sample, 73% are singletons; the top ten hold more than 1.5%. This sample was taken from a study of shared clonotypes between healthy human individuals. V was trimmed by 3 bases and J by 0 bases, leaving 9 bases between them. This CDR3 has 14 residues. Looked up from germline, CDR1 is SGHTA and CDR2 is FQGNSA. The specimen sequenced was memory CD4+ T cells sorted from blood. The subset was: CD45RA-negative fraction. The sequence derives from a woman aged 30 to 39 in good health. The V and J genes are TRBV7-2 and TRBJ2-7; D ambiguous. The CDR3 here is CASSLAGHSYEQYF. CDR3 sequence (DNA): TGTGCCAGCAGCTTGGCCGGGCACTCCTACGAGCAGTACTTC. Complete variable domain (other parts from reference TRBV7-2 and TRBJ2-7): GAGVSQSPSNKVTEKGKDVELRCDPISGHTALYWYRQSLGQGLEFLIYFQGNSAPDKSGLPSDRFSAERTGGSVSTLTIQRTQQEDSAVYLCASSLAGHSYEQYFGPGTRLTVT.